This TCR beta chain originates from a study of beta chain features in type 1 diabetes. General observations from the study: Shorter TCRB CDR3s, moderately but significantly so, were found in Type 1 diabetes patients in all four CD4+ subsets.

Trimming removed 2 bases at V and 4 bases at J, with 7 bases between. CDR3 size: 14 residues. Germline V gives CDR1 SGHRS, CDR2 YFSETQ. The sequenced template was cDNA made from the entire isolated RNA. Generated by immunoSEQ multiplex PCR, the TCRdb table keeps only in-frame clones and is missing some. The data hold about 660,000 clones, with around an eighth observed a single time. About this clone itself: The antigen is not known.

The chain couples TRBV5-1 to TRBJ2-6; maybe TRBD2 (5 bases). The sequence was obtained from a man aged 18 to 30 with type 1 diabetes. The sequencing sample was made of naive CD4+ T cells from blood. The CDR3 bases are TGCGCCAGCAGCTTCGGGGTCGGGGCCAACGTCCTGACTTTC. Protein product: CASSFGVGANVLTF. The full variable domain, rest sourced from reference TRBV5-1 and TRBJ2-6, is KAGVTQTPRYLIKTRGQQVTLSCSPISGHRSVSWYQQTPGQGLQFLFEYFSETQRNKGNFPGRFSGRQFSNSRSEMNVSTLELGDSALYLCASSFGVGANVLTFGAGSRLTVL.